Below are 17 T cell receptor beta chains sequenced from a single sample in a study of shared clonotypes between healthy human individuals (dated by TCRdb to 2020 to 2022). CD8 naive samples were CD45RO-negative cells positively selected for CCR7, giving a CD45RA+CCR7+ population that excluded TemRA cells. Libraries were made using the immunoSEQ multiplex PCR assay. TCRdb provides this immuneACCESS table in a form limited to in-frame rearrangements. Some clones are lacking; in checked studies, under half of them reflect an unresolved V gene, and why the rest are absent is not known. Counted in this sample were approximately 740,000 clones; about 92% of them appeared once. Of the sample, around 24% is held by the ten largest clones. The source material was naive CD8+ T cells sorted from blood. In the paper's terms, the cell subset or site label means: CD45RA+CCR7+. These receptors all come from a man younger than 45 in good health.

This sequence joins TRBV28 and TRBJ2-7, with TRBD1 identical over 8 bases. CDR3 size: 13 residues. Trimming took 6 bases from V and 2 from J; bases not matched to a gene: 3. Germline CDR1 reads MDHEN; CDR2 reads SYDVKM. The CDR3 spells CASSVQGAYEQYF. As DNA, the CDR3 is TGTGCCAGCAGCGTACAGGGGGCCTACGAGCAGTACTTC.

This rearrangement joins TRBV7-9 to TRBJ2-2, with D hard to call. This CDR3 is 13 amino acids long. Trimming stripped 2 bases from V and 6 bases from J, with 7 bases between. Germline lookup yields CDR1 SEHNR and CDR2 FQNEAQ (reference sequence). The CDR3 protein is CASSLLVPGELFF. CDR3 DNA sequence: TGTGCCAGCAGCTTACTGGTTCCCGGGGAGCTGTTTTTT.

The gene calls are TRBV7-9 and TRBJ2-5; TRBD1 might be the D (5 bases). CDR1 is SEHNR, CDR2 FQNEAQ, per germline (reference sequence). This CDR3 is built from 12 residues. V was pared by 8 bases and J by 5 bases, with 12 bases between. The DNA of the CDR3 is TGTGCCAGCTTTGGGGCTGGGGAGACCCAGTACTTC. This gives the protein CASFGAGETQYF.

The rearrangement links TRBV9 to TRBJ2-1, with TRBD2 identical over 7 bases. The CDR3 sequence is 16 residues long. V dropped 4 bases and J dropped 4; count of bases not matched to a gene: 11. Germline-derived CDR1 and CDR2 are SGDLS and YYNGEE. The chain's CDR3 is CASSPSGETLYNEQFF. The CDR3 DNA reads as TGTGCCAGCAGCCCAAGCGGGGAAACTTTATACAATGAGCAGTTCTTC. Full variable domain (remainder filled in from reference TRBV9 and TRBJ2-1): DSGVTQTPKHLITATGQRVTLRCSPRSGDLSVYWYQQSLDQGLQFLIQYYNGEERAKGNILERFSAQQFPDLHSELNLSSLELGDSALYFCASSPSGETLYNEQFFGPGTRLTVL.

This clone was counted between two and nine times. As DNA, the CDR3 is TGCGCCAGCAGCTTGCGTGGGGACAGTATCTATGGCTACACCTTC. Amino acid sequence: CASSLRGDSIYGYTF. The chain couples TRBV5-1 to TRBJ1-2; 7 bases map to TRBD1. Germline CDR1 reads SGHRS; CDR2 reads YFSETQ. This CDR3 comprises 15 residues. Trimming at V came to 1 base and at J to 4 bases, leaving 7 bases not matched to a gene.

This clone was recorded once. The V call is TRBV6-5, the J call TRBJ2-7; 8 bases line up with TRBD1. The germline V gene encodes CDR1 MNHEY and CDR2 SVGAGI. The CDR3 covers 14 residues. Trimming cost V 8 bases and J 5 bases; bases outside gene matches: 11. CDR3 sequence (DNA): TGTGCCAGCGGAGGATGGACAGGGCTGGACGAGCAGTACTTC. Residues: CASGGWTGLDEQYF.

CDR3 in amino acids: CATSNLEGPSYEQYF. The CDR3 region has the DNA TGTGCCACCAGCAATCTCGAGGGGCCCTCCTACGAGCAGTACTTC. The chain uses TRBV15 and TRBJ2-7, with D possibly called TRBD1 or TRBD2 (5 bases each). This CDR3 contains 15 residues. The V end was cut by 4 bases, the J end by 0 bases, with 13 bases between. CDR1 and CDR2 (germline): LNHNV, YYDKDF (reference sequence).

The rearrangement links TRBV7-2 to TRBJ2-1, with TRBD2 matching 9 bases. V dropped 4 bases and J dropped 5; count of bases not matched to a gene: 12. Per germline, CDR1 SGHTA and CDR2 FQGNSA. The CDR3 has 17 amino acids. CDR3 region: CASSSGVRAGGDNEQFF. Written as DNA, the CDR3 is TGTGCCAGCAGCTCTGGTGTACGAGCGGGAGGTGACAATGAGCAGTTCTTC.

The rearrangement joins TRBV5-1 to TRBJ2-2; 11 bases are shared with TRBD2. Germline V CDR1 and CDR2: SGHRS, YFSETQ. V shed 4 bases and J 2 bases; nucleotides not matched to a gene: 10. The CDR3 has 18 residues. The CDR3 DNA sequence: TGCGCCAGCAGCACGGGACTAGCGGAAATAACTAACACCGGGGAGCTGTTTTTT. Amino acid sequence: CASSTGLAEITNTGELFF.

This chain joins TRBV29-1 and TRBJ1-5; D not certain. Between the trimmed V and J ends, which lost 7 bases and 5 bases, there was a span of 15 bases. CDR3 length: 13 residues. Germline assignment: CDR1 SQVTM and CDR2 ANQGSEA. CDR3 DNA: TGCAGCGGATCTACGTCCTTTGATCAGCCCCAGCATTTT. This gives the protein CSGSTSFDQPQHF.

J is TRBJ2-3 and V is TRBV4-1; no definite D call. The CDR3 covers 18 residues. Per the germline V gene, CDR1 is MGHRA and CDR2 is YSYEKL. Trimming cost V 1 base and J 2 bases, with 19 bases left between them. CDR3 region: CASSQGSDGLENTDTQYF. Here the CDR3 DNA reads TGCGCCAGCAGCCAAGGGTCAGACGGATTAGAAAACACAGATACGCAGTATTTT.

The chain uses TRBV28 and TRBJ2-2; TRBD1 aligns across 8 bases. Germline assignment: CDR1 MDHEN and CDR2 SYDVKM. With 6 bases clipped from V and 6 bases from J, the junction kept 3 bases outside the gene matches. The CDR3 covers 13 residues. Written as DNA, the CDR3 is TGTGCCAGCAGGCCGACAGGGGCCGGGGAGCTGTTTTTT. Its translation is CASRPTGAGELFF.

Of note for this clone: Other DNA sequences in the sample encode the same CDR3. This rearrangement joins TRBV11-2 to TRBJ2-7; the D gene could be TRBD1 or TRBD2 (5 bases each). The CDR3 extends over 16 amino acids. Trimming took 1 base from V and 3 from J, leaving 16 bases between them. The germline V gene encodes CDR1 SGHAT and CDR2 FQNNGV. CDR3 residues: CASSLGLTGRDYEQYF. In DNA, the CDR3 is TGTGCCAGCAGCTTAGGTCTTACGGGACGGGACTACGAGCAGTACTTC.

V usage is TRBV25-1 and J usage is TRBJ2-6; D call uncertain. V lost 1 base to trimming and J lost 0 bases, with 7 bases between them. Germline values: CDR1 MGHDK, CDR2 SYGVNS. This CDR3 contains 16 residues. The CDR3 DNA sequence: TGTGCCAGCAGTGAATTATCTCGCTCTGGGGCCAACGTCCTGACTTTC. Amino acids: CASSELSRSGANVLTF.

V gene TRBV7-9 combines with J gene TRBJ2-7; TRBD2 aligns across 8 bases. V trimming: 4 bases; J trimming: 6 bases; junction bases outside the gene matches: 14. This CDR3 has 16 amino acids. CDR1 is SEHNR, CDR2 FQNEAQ, per germline (reference sequence). CDR3 sequence reads: CASSSLGTSAFREQYF. CDR3 DNA sequence: TGTGCCAGCAGCTCCCTCGGGACTAGTGCTTTTCGCGAGCAGTACTTC.

CDR3 in amino acids: CASSLGSGGQPQHF. DNA of the CDR3: TGTGCCAGCAGCTTGGGTTCAGGGGGCCAGCCCCAGCATTTT. V is TRBV5-6 and J is TRBJ1-5; 8 positions agree with TRBD1. CDR1 is SGHDT, CDR2 YYEEEE, per germline. CDR3 length equals 14 residues. The V segment lost 0 bases and the J segment 7 bases; nucleotides outside the gene matches: 3.

The rearrangement joins TRBV15 to TRBJ2-7, with 7 bases lining up with TRBD2. Germline CDR1 and CDR2: LNHNV and YYDKDF (reference sequence). This CDR3 is 15 amino acids long. J lost 5 bases, V lost 0 bases, and 7 bases had no gene match. The CDR3 protein is CATSRDLGGFDEQYF. The CDR3 DNA sequence: TGTGCCACCAGCAGAGATTTGGGGGGGTTCGACGAGCAGTACTTC.